This T cell receptor beta chain came from a study of PD-1 blockade in classical Hodgkin lymphoma. Broader study findings: At baseline, newly diagnosed patients reportedly showed less TCR diversity than healthy donors.

The time point here: newly diagnosed, previously untreated cHL patient sample. Researchers used magnetic negative selection to pull out pure CD4+ T cells from thawed PBMCs. Comparison came from newly diagnosed, untreated classical Hodgkin lymphoma PBMCs. Per the germline V gene, CDR1 is MNHEY and CDR2 is SVGAGI. CDR3 size: 13 residues. The V and J ends lost 6 bases and 5 bases respectively, with 13 bases between them. With respect to this clone: The antigen remains undetermined.

Sequencing was performed with immunoSEQ multiplex PCR; in TCRdb, only in-frame clones are kept and a portion is missing. The sample contains some 28,000 clones, roughly 90% of which appear only once. The chain couples TRBV6-5 to TRBJ1-1; D is unclear. Sequenced sample: CD4+ T cells from blood. The sequence was collected from a human donor with classical Hodgkin lymphoma. The CDR3 reads CASSSVLRTEAFF. Here the CDR3 DNA reads TGTGCCAGCAGCTCGGTCTTACGGACTGAAGCTTTCTTT.